This TCR beta chain derives from a study of OX40 agonist ivuxolimab in advanced cancers. Turning to the study itself: The study treated patients with ivuxolimab, an agonistic anti-OX40 (CD134) antibody. Overall study results and limits: More expanded clones were found, on average, in CD8+ than in CD4+ T cells.

Peripheral blood came from all dose cohorts at three timepoints. On this clone itself: Antigen unknown.

CDR3 length equals 11 residues. Germline V gives CDR1 DFQATT, CDR2 SNEGSKA (reference sequence). V was clipped by 4 bases and J by 7 bases, with 8 bases between them. Sequencing used immunoSEQ multiplex PCR; TCRdb keeps in-frame clones, though not all of them. Here the sample spans 130,000 or so clones, just over 90% being singletons. Here the sequenced sample was CD4+ or CD8+ T cells sorted from blood, taken in a trial of the OX40 agonist ivuxolimab. The chain links TRBV20-1 to TRBJ2-1; no definite D call. This TCR derives from an adult with an advanced solid tumor such as melanoma, head and neck, liver or kidney cancer. CDR3: CSAIKGNEQFF. As DNA, the CDR3 is TGCAGTGCTATTAAGGGAAATGAGCAGTTCTTC.